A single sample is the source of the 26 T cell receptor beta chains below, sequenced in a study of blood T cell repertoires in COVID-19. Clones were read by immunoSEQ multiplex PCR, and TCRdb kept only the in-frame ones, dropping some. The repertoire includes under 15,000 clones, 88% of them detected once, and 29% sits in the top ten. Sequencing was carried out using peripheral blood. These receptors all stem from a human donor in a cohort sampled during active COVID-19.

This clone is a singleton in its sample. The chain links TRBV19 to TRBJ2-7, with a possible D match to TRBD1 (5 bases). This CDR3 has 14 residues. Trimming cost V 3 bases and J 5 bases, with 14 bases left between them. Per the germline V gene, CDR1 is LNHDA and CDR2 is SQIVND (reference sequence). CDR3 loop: CASSIWQGLDEQYF. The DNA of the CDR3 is TGTGCCAGTAGTATTTGGCAGGGTCTCGACGAGCAGTACTTC.

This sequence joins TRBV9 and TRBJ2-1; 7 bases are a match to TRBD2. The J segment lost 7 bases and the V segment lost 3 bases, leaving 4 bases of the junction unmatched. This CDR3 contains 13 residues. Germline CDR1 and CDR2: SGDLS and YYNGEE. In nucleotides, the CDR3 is TGTGCCAGCAGCGCCACGCGGGGGAATGAGCAGTTCTTC. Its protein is CASSATRGNEQFF.

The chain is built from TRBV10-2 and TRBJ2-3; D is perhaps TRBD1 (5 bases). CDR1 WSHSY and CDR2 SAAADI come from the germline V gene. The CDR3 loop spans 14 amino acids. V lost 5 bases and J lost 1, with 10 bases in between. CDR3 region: CASSIAGRTDTQYF. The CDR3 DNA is TGCGCCAGCAGTATAGCAGGGCGCACAGATACGCAGTATTTT.

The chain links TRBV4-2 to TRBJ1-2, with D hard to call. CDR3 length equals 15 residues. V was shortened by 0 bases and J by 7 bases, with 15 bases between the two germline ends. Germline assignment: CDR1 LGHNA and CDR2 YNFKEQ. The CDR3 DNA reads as TGTGCCAGCAGCCAAGATCTATCCCGGGTTAGTGGCTACACCTTC. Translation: CASSQDLSRVSGYTF.

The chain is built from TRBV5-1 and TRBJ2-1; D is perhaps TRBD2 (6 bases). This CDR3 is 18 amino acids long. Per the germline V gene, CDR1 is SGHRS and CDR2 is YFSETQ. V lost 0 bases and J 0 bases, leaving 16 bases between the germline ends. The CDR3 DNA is TGCGCCAGCAGCTTGGAGGCAGGGAGACTAGACTCCTACAATGAGCAGTTCTTC. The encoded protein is CASSLEAGRLDSYNEQFF.

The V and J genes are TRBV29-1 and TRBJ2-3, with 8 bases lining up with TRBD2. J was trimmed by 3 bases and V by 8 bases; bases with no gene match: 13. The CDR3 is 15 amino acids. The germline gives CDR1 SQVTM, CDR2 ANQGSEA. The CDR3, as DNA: TGCAGCTCCTTTGGGAGCGGGAGAGGAACAGATACGCAGTATTTT. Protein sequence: CSSFGSGRGTDTQYF.

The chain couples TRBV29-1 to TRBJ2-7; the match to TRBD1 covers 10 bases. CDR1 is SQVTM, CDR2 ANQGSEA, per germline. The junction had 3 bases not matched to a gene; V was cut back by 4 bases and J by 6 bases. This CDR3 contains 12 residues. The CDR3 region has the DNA TGCAGCGTTGGCGGGACAGGGGCCGAGCAGTACTTC. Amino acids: CSVGGTGAEQYF.

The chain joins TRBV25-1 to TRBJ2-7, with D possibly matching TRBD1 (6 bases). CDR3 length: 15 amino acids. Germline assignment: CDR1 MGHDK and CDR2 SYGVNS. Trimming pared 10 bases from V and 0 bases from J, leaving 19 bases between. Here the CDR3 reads CATSRSQGSSYEQYF. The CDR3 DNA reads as TGTGCCACCAGCAGGTCACAGGGCAGCTCCTACGAGCAGTACTTC.

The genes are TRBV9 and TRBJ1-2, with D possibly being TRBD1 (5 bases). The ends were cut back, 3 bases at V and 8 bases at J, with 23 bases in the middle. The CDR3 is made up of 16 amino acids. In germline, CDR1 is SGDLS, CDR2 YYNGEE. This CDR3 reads CASSGSTVPAAFGYTF. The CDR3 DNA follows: TGTGCCAGCAGCGGATCGACAGTTCCCGCCGCATTCGGCTACACCTTC.

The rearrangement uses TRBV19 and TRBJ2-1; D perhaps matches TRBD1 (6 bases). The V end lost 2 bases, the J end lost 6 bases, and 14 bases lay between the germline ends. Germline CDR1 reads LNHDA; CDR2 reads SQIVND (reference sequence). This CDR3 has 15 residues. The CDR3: CASSIRVTGTNEQFF. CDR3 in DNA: TGTGCCAGTAGTATACGGGTGACAGGAACCAATGAGCAGTTCTTC.

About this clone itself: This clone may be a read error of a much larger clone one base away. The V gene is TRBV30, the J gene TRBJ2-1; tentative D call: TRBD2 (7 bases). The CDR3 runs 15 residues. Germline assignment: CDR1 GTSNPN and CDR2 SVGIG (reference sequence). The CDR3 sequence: CTWSVIRGGGNEQFF. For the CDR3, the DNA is TGTACCTGGAGTGTAATCAGGGGAGGGGGCAATGAGCAGTTCTTC. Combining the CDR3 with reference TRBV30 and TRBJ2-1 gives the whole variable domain SQTIHQWPATLVQPVGSPLSLECTVEGTSNPNLYWYRQAAGRGLQLLFYSVGIGQISSEVPQNLSASRPQDRQFILSSKKLLLSDSGFYLCTWSVIRGGGNEQFFGPGTRLTVL.

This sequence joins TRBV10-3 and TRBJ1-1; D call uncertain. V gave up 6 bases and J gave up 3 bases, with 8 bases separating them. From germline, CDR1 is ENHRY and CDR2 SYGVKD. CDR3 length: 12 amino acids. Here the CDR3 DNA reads TGTGCCATCAGAAGGGAGTACACTGAAGCTTTCTTT. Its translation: CAIRREYTEAFF.

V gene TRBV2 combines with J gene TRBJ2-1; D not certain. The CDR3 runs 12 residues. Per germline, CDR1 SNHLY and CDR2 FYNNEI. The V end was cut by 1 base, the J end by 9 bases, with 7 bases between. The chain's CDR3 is CASSEEFGEQFF. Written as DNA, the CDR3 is TGTGCCAGCAGTGAAGAATTCGGTGAGCAGTTCTTC.

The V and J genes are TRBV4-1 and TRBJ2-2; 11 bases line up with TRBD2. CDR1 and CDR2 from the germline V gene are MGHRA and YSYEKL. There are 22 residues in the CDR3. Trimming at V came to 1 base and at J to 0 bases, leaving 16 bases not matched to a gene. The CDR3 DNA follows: TGCGCCAGCAGCCAAGGGTTTCTAGCGGGGGGAGATTGGGGCGCGAACACCGGGGAGCTGTTTTTT. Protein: CASSQGFLAGGDWGANTGELFF.

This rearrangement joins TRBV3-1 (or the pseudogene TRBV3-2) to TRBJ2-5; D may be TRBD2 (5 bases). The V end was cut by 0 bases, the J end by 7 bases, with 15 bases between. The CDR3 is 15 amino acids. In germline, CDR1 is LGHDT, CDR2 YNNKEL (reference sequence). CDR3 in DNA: TGTGCCAGCAGCCAAGATAAGTGGGCCCGGGGGACCCAGTACTTC. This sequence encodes CASSQDKWARGTQYF.

CDR3 DNA sequence: TGTGCCAGCAGCTCCCGGACAGGGGAAAGGGACTATGGCTACACCTTC. Residues: CASSSRTGERDYGYTF. The rearrangement joins TRBV7-9 to TRBJ1-2, with 9 nucleotides matching TRBD1. Germline-derived CDR1 and CDR2 are SEHNR and FQNEAQ (reference sequence). Trimming at V came to 4 bases and at J to 3 bases, leaving 9 bases not matched to a gene. This CDR3 has 16 amino acids.

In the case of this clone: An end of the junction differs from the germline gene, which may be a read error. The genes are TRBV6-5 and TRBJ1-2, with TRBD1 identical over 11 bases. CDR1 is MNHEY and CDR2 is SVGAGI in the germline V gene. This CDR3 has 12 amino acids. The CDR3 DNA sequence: TGTGCCAGCAGGCCGGGACAGGGGGTTACGCCTTTC. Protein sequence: CASRPGQGVTPF.

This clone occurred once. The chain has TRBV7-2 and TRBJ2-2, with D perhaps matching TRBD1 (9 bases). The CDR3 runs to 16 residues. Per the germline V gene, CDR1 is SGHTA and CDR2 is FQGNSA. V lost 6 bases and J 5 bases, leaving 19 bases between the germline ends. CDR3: CASRRGGTGITGELFF. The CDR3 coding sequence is TGTGCCAGCAGACGGGGGGGGACAGGGATAACCGGGGAGCTGTTTTTT. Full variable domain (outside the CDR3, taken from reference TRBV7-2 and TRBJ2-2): GAGVSQSPSNKVTEKGKDVELRCDPISGHTALYWYRQSLGQGLEFLIYFQGNSAPDKSGLPSDRFSAERTGGSVSTLTIQRTQQEDSAVYLCASRRGGTGITGELFFGEGSRLTVL.

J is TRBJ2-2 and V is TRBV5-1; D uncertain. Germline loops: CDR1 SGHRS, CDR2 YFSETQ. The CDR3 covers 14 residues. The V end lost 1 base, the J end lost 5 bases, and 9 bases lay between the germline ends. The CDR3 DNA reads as TGCGCCAGCAGCTTGTCTACTTTTACCGGGGAGCTGTTTTTT. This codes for CASSLSTFTGELFF.

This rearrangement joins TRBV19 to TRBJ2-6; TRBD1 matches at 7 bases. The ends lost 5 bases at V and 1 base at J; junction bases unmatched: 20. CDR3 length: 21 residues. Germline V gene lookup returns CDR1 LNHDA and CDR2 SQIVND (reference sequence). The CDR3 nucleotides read TGTGCCAGTAGTGACGGATTAGGGACAGTAACTATTACTTCTGGGGCCAACGTCCTGACTTTC. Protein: CASSDGLGTVTITSGANVLTF.

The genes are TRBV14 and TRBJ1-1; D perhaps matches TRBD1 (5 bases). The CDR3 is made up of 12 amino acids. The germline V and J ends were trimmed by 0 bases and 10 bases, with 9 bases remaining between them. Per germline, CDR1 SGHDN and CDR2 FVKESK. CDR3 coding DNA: TGTGCCAGCAGCCAAGATACCAGGGTAGCTTTCTTT. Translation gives CASSQDTRVAFF.

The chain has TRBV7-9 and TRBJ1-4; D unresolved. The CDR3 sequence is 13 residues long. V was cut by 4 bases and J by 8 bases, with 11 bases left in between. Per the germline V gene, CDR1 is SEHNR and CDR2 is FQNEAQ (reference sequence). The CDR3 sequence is CASSSAGSEKLFF. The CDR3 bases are TGTGCCAGCAGCTCCGCGGGCTCCGAAAAACTGTTTTTT.

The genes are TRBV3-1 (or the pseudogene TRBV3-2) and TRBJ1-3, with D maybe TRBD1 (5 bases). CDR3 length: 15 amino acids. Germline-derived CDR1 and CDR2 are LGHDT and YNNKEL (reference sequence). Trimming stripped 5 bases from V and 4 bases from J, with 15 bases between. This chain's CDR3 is CASSTSGGGGNTIYF. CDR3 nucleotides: TGTGCCAGCAGCACCTCCGGGGGAGGGGGAAACACCATATATTTT.

The CDR3 reads CASSSWGDRNYGYTF. DNA for the CDR3: TGTGCCAGCAGCTCTTGGGGGGACAGAAACTATGGCTACACCTTC. The chain joins TRBV6-5 to TRBJ1-2; the match to TRBD1 covers 7 bases. With 6 bases clipped from V and 2 bases from J, the junction kept 9 bases outside the gene matches. Per germline, CDR1 MNHEY and CDR2 SVGAGI. The CDR3 is made up of 15 amino acids.

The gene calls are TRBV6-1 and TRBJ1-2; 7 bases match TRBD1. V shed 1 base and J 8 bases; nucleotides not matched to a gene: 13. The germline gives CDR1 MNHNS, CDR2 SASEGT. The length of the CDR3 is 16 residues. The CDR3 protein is CASSEVRGEGARGYTF. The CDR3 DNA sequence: TGTGCCAGCAGTGAAGTTCGGGGTGAGGGGGCGCGCGGCTACACCTTC.

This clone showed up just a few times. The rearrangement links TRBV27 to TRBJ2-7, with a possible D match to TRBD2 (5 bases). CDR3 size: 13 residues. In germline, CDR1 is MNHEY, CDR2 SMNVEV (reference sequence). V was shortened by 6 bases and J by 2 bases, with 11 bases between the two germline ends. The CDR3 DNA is TGTGCCAGCAGATACCGGGAAACCTACGAGCAGTACTTC. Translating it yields CASRYRETYEQYF.